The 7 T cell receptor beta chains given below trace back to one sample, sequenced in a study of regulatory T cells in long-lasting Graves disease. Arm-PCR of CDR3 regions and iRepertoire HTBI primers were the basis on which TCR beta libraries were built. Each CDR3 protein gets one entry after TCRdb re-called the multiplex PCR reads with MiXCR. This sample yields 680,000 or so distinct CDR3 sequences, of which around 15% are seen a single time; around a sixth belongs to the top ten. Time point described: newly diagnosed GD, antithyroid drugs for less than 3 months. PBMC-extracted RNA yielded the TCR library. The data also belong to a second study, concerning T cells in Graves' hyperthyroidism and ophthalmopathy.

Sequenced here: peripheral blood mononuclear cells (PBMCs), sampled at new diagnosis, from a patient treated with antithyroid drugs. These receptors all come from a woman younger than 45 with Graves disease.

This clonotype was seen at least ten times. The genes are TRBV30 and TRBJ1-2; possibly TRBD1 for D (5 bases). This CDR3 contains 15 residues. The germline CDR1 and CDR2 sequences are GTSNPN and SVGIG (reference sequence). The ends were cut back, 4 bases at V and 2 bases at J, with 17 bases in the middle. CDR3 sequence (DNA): TGTGCCTGGAAAGCCTTTCGGCAGGGCAACTATGGCTACACCTTC. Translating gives CAWKAFRQGNYGYTF.

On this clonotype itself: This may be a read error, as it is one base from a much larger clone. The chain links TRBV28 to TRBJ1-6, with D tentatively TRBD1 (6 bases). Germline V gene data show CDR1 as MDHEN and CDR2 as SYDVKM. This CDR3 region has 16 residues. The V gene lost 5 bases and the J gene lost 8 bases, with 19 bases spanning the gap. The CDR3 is CASSPRDRGNYSPLHF. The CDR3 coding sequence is TGTGCCAGCAGTCCCCGTGATAGGGGGAACTATTCACCCCTCCACTTT.

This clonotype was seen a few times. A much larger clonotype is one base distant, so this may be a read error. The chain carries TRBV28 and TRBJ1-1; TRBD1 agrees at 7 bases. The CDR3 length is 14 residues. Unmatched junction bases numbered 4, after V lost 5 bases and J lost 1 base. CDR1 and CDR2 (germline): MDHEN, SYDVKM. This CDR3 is CASSHRQGNTEAFF. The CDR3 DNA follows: TGTGCCAGCAGTCATCGACAGGGGAACACTGAAGCTTTCTTT.

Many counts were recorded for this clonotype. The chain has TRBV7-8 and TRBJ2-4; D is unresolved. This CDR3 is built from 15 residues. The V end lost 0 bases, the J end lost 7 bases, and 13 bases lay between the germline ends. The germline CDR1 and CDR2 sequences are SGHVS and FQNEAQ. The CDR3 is CASSLAPQLVNIQYF. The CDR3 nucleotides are TGTGCCAGCAGCTTAGCGCCACAGTTAGTGAACATTCAGTACTTC. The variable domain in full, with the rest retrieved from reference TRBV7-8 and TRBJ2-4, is GAGVSQSPRYKVAKRGQDVALRCDPISGHVSLFWYQQALGQGPEFLTYFQNEAQLDKSGLPSDRFFAERPEGSVSTLKIQRTQQEDSAVYLCASSLAPQLVNIQYFGAGTRLSVL.

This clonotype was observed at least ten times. The CDR3 protein is CASSRTDGNTEAFF. CDR3 coding DNA: TGTGCCAGCTCACGAACGGACGGGAACACTGAAGCTTTCTTT. The gene calls are TRBV18 and TRBJ1-1; D is uncertain. The CDR3 totals 14 residues. Germline V gives CDR1 KGHSH, CDR2 LQKENI. V was trimmed by 4 bases and J by 1 base, leaving 10 bases between them.

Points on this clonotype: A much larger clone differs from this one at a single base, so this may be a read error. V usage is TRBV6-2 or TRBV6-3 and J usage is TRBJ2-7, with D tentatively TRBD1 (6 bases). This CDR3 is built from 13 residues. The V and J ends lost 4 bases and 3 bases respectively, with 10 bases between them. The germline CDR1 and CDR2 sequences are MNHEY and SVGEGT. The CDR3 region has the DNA TGTGCCAGCAGTTGGGGACAAAACTACGAGCAGTACTTC. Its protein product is CASSWGQNYEQYF.

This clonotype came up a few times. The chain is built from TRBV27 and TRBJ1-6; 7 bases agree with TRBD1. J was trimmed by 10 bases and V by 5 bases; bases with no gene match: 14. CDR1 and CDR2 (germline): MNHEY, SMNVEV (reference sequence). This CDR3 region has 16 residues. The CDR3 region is CASSTDRVRGRSPLHF. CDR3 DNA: TGTGCCAGCAGTACAGACAGGGTACGAGGTAGATCACCCCTCCACTTT.